This T cell receptor beta chain was captured by sequencing in a study of read filtering for tumor transcriptome and immune sequencing. Study-wide results and limits: Without single-read clonotypes, shared clonotype proportions correlated more between IR-seq and RNA-seq.

The library was built from about 400 ng RNA with molecular barcoded adaptors for alpha/delta and beta/gamma chains. TCRdb reprocessed the reads via MiXCR and lists one record per CDR3 protein. The sample holds tens of thousands of distinct CDR3 sequences, nearly 20% seen once. Trimming left V 0 bases short and J 1 base short, with 9 bases between. Germline V gene lookup returns CDR1 SGHTA and CDR2 FQGNSA. The CDR3 covers 15 residues. This clonotype was seen at least ten times. Its matching antigen is unknown. This clonotype was obtained from a donor at least 40 years old with multiple myeloma. Sequencing input: a population of CD138-negative cells sorted from bone marrow. The chain recombines TRBV7-2 with TRBJ1-1, with D perhaps TRBD1 (5 bases). CDR3: CASSLAGGWNTEAFF. In nucleotides, the CDR3 is TGTGCCAGCAGCTTAGCGGGGGGGTGGAACACTGAAGCTTTCTTT.